This passage covers 16 T cell receptor beta chains from one sample sequenced in a study of cytomegalovirus exposure and HLA in healthy donors. It was with 60 Vbeta and 13 Jbeta primers that the PCR ran. Profiling relied on immunoSEQ multiplex PCR, and the TCRdb table lists in-frame clones only, not all of them. There are 120,000 or so clones in the sample; over 15% occur only once, and about 3.1% lies in the top ten. Material: PBMCs. The source of these receptors is a female donor in good health and CMV-seropositive.

This clone has only a few counts. This CDR3 is CASSQWRTRIEPQHF. CDR3 nucleotides: TGCGCCAGCAGCCAATGGAGGACCCGGATCGAACCCCAGCATTTT. The chain uses TRBV4-1 and TRBJ1-5; D not certain. Germline CDR1 MGHRA, CDR2 YSYEKL. The CDR3 is 15 amino acids. Trimming took 2 bases from V and 10 from J, leaving 18 bases between them.

The chain combines TRBV27 with TRBJ2-3; 10 bases line up with TRBD2. The CDR3 loop spans 18 amino acids. The J segment lost 4 bases and the V segment lost 2 bases, leaving 12 bases of the junction unmatched. Per the germline V gene, CDR1 is MNHEY and CDR2 is SMNVEV (reference sequence). Here the CDR3 DNA reads TGTGCCAGCAGTTTACATGGACTAGCGGTAGGGGGGGCAGATACGCAGTATTTT. Its protein product is CASSLHGLAVGGADTQYF.

This clone was seen a handful of times. V is TRBV5-1 and J is TRBJ1-1; 7 bases align to TRBD1. The CDR3 consists of 13 residues. The V and J ends lost 5 bases and 0 bases, in that order; junction bases with no gene match: 1. Per the germline V gene, CDR1 is SGHRS and CDR2 is YFSETQ. The CDR3 region is CASSRGLNTEAFF. The CDR3 DNA reads TGCGCCAGCAGTAGGGGGCTGAACACTGAAGCTTTCTTT.

The chain recombines TRBV30 with TRBJ1-4; 7 bases are shared with TRBD1. The V and J ends lost 1 base and 0 bases, in that order; junction bases with no gene match: 2. The CDR3 consists of 15 residues. Germline V gene sequence: CDR1 GTSNPN, CDR2 SVGIG (reference sequence). CDR3 DNA: TGTGCCTGGAGTGGGGGGACAGCAACTAATGAAAAACTGTTTTTT. Its translation is CAWSGGTATNEKLFF.

The chain links TRBV7-2 to TRBJ2-5; 13 bases match TRBD2. Germline CDR1 is SGHTA and CDR2 is FQGNSA. This CDR3 is built from 17 residues. The trim removed 2 bases at V and 2 bases at J, leaving 5 bases unmatched. CDR3 nucleotide sequence: TGTGCCAGCAGCTTAAGGGGACTAGCGGGGACACAAGAGACCCAGTACTTC. Encoded protein: CASSLRGLAGTQETQYF.

The V gene is TRBV28, the J gene TRBJ1-1; no definite D call. Trimming cost V 8 bases and J 0 bases, with 13 bases left between them. The germline gives CDR1 MDHEN, CDR2 SYDVKM. This CDR3 is built from 14 residues. CDR3 DNA sequence: TGTGCCAGCCCTCCCAGAAACATGAACACTGAAGCTTTCTTT. It specifies CASPPRNMNTEAFF.

This clone was observed a few times. The J gene is TRBJ1-1, the V gene TRBV27, with 11 bases aligning to TRBD1. The V gene end was trimmed by 3 bases and the J gene end by 3 bases; junction bases not matched to a gene: 6. This CDR3 is built from 16 residues. Per germline, CDR1 MNHEY and CDR2 SMNVEV (reference sequence). The DNA for the CDR3 is TGTGCCAGCAGTTTCTACGGACAGGGGGCTCACACTGAAGCTTTCTTT. Translating gives CASSFYGQGAHTEAFF.

The J gene is TRBJ2-7, the V gene TRBV5-1; D might be TRBD1 (5 bases). Germline V gives CDR1 SGHRS, CDR2 YFSETQ. Trimming took off 2 bases at V and 6 bases at J, with 18 bases between the two ends. The CDR3 contains 15 residues. CDR3 bases: TGCGCCAGCAGCTTCCACGACAGCGCTACCACCGAGCAGTACTTC. Translated: CASSFHDSATTEQYF.

This clone was detected a few times. The chain uses TRBV6-1 and TRBJ1-2, with unresolved D. V lost 2 bases and J lost 5, with 15 bases in between. Germline CDR1 and CDR2: MNHNS and SASEGT. The CDR3 covers 15 residues. As DNA, the CDR3 is TGTGCCAGCAGTGAATTAAGGTTGGAGAAATATGGCTACACCTTC. Its translation is CASSELRLEKYGYTF.

This clone was counted between two and nine times. V and J are TRBV6-5 and TRBJ2-7, with 9 nucleotides matching TRBD1. Looked up from germline, CDR1 is MNHEY and CDR2 is SVGAGI. The CDR3 has 15 residues. The trim removed 1 base at V and 0 bases at J, leaving 1 base unmatched. The CDR3 sequence: CASSYYRGPSYEQYF. CDR3 in DNA: TGTGCCAGCAGTTACTACAGGGGGCCCTCCTACGAGCAGTACTTC.

V usage is TRBV29-1 and J usage is TRBJ2-3, with 13 bases identical to TRBD2. Per germline, CDR1 SQVTM and CDR2 ANQGSEA. The CDR3 sequence is 15 residues long. V dropped 7 bases and J dropped 0; count of bases not matched to a gene: 4. The CDR3 DNA sequence: TGCAGCGGGGGGACTAGCGGGGCTAGCACAGATACGCAGTATTTT. Protein: CSGGTSGASTDTQYF.

This clone occurred a few times. The chain joins TRBV4-3 to TRBJ1-2, with 7 bases identical to TRBD1. Germline V CDR1 and CDR2: LGHNA, YSLEER. The CDR3 sequence is 15 residues long. V trimming: 0 bases; J trimming: 10 bases; junction bases outside the gene matches: 11. The CDR3 region is CASSQDHATGFAYTF. In nucleotides, the CDR3 is TGCGCCAGCAGCCAAGATCATGCGACAGGGTTCGCCTACACCTTC.

This clone was detected ten times or more. The chain couples TRBV6-1 to TRBJ2-1; 8 bases match TRBD2. CDR1 and CDR2 from the germline V gene are MNHNS and SASEGT. The J segment lost 2 bases and the V segment lost 2 bases, leaving 5 bases of the junction unmatched. This CDR3 contains 16 residues. The CDR3 loop reads CASSETSGGTYNEQFF. In DNA, the CDR3 is TGTGCCAGCAGTGAAACCTCGGGGGGGACCTACAATGAGCAGTTCTTC.

The chain couples TRBV10-3 to TRBJ1-5; 9 bases match TRBD1. Germline CDR1 ENHRY, CDR2 SYGVKD. This CDR3 region has 13 residues. CDR3 nucleotides: TGTGTCGTGGGACAGGGCCTCAATCAGCCCCAGCATTTT. As protein: CVVGQGLNQPQHF.

V and J are TRBV10-2 and TRBJ2-3, with D maybe TRBD2 (6 bases). The V gene's germline CDR1 is WSHSY and CDR2 SAAADI. V was cut by 8 bases and J by 7 bases, with 16 bases left in between. This CDR3 is 13 amino acids long. The CDR3 is CASGPGVVNTQYF. The CDR3 nucleotides read TGCGCCAGCGGGCCGGGGGTCGTCAATACGCAGTATTTT.

V usage is TRBV10-3 and J usage is TRBJ1-1; D remains ambiguous. Germline values: CDR1 ENHRY, CDR2 SYGVKD. V was cut by 3 bases and J by 2 bases, with 10 bases left in between. This CDR3 contains 14 residues. CDR3: CAISDGRDNTEAFF. The CDR3 nucleotides are TGTGCCATCAGTGATGGGCGAGATAACACTGAAGCTTTCTTT.